What follows are 11 T cell receptor beta chains derived from one specimen sequenced in a study of T cell changes during pregnancy in multiple sclerosis. Profiled with immunoSEQ multiplex PCR; TCRdb holds only in-frame clones, not every one. The table includes about 40,000 clones, more than 90% detected once. The source material was peripheral blood, sampled before pregnancy. The receptors were sampled from a female donor with multiple sclerosis, enrolled in a pregnancy study.

The J gene is TRBJ2-4, the V gene TRBV27, with TRBD1 as a possible D gene (6 bases). V lost 6 bases, J lost 3 bases, and 9 bases lay in between. The CDR3 loop spans 13 amino acids. CDR1 is MNHEY and CDR2 is SMNVEV in the germline V gene (reference sequence). This CDR3 reads CASSRGGKNIQYF. The CDR3 DNA reads TGTGCCAGCAGCAGAGGGGGCAAAAACATTCAGTACTTC.

The gene calls are TRBV28 and TRBJ2-7; the match to TRBD1 covers 8 bases. Germline V gene data show CDR1 as MDHEN and CDR2 as SYDVKM. This CDR3 is 17 amino acids long. Trimming at V came to 6 bases and at J to 2 bases, leaving 15 bases not matched to a gene. In nucleotides, the CDR3 is TGTGCCAGCAGCGAGATGCTGGGACAGGTCCCCACCTACGAGCAGTACTTC. Encoded protein: CASSEMLGQVPTYEQYF.

The V call is TRBV2, the J call TRBJ1-4; 7 bases map to TRBD1. Trimming at V came to 6 bases and at J to 7 bases, leaving 5 bases not matched to a gene. This CDR3 spans 13 amino acids. CDR1 and CDR2 from the germline V gene are SNHLY and FYNNEI. This CDR3 reads CASSEYRGEKLFF. In DNA form, the CDR3 reads TGTGCCAGCAGCGAATACAGGGGTGAAAAACTGTTTTTT.

The chain carries TRBV6-5 and TRBJ2-3; a possible D gene is TRBD2 (5 bases). The CDR3 is made up of 14 amino acids. Trimming left V 2 bases short and J 2 bases short, with 8 bases between. Germline CDR1 MNHEY, CDR2 SVGAGI. The CDR3 coding sequence is TGTGCCAGCAGTTACGGAGGCTACACAGATACGCAGTATTTT. Translated, it gives CASSYGGYTDTQYF.

The chain couples TRBV30 to TRBJ2-3, with 7 nucleotides matching TRBD2. CDR1 is GTSNPN and CDR2 is SVGIG in the germline V gene (reference sequence). This CDR3 is 14 amino acids long. Trimming took 8 bases from V and 3 from J; bases not matched to a gene: 11. The DNA of the CDR3 is TGTGCCGGGGGGGTCGTGACAGCGACAGATACGCAGTATTTT. Translating gives CAGGVVTATDTQYF.

V and J are TRBV21-1 and TRBJ2-6; the listed D gene, TRBD1, was not tested against the DNA. TRBV21-1 is classified as a pseudogene. There are 17 residues in the CDR3. The CDR3 sequence: CASASDRGVSGANVLTF. CDR3 nucleotides: TGTGCCAGCGCCTCAGACAGGGGTGTGTCTGGGGCCAACGTCCTGACTTTC.

The V and J genes are TRBV7-9 and TRBJ2-1; the match to TRBD1 covers 7 bases. The CDR3 contains 18 residues. Per germline, CDR1 SEHNR and CDR2 FQNEAQ (reference sequence). V gave up 1 base and J gave up 0 bases; unmatched junction bases: 9. The CDR3 sequence is CASSLDRGPESSYNEQFF. The CDR3 nucleotides read TGTGCCAGCAGCTTAGACAGGGGTCCCGAATCCTCCTACAATGAGCAGTTCTTC.

This chain connects TRBV28 to TRBJ1-5; 8 nucleotides match TRBD1. V lost 5 bases and J lost 6; bases outside the gene matches: 6. The germline CDR1 and CDR2 sequences are MDHEN and SYDVKM. The CDR3 contains 14 residues. The CDR3 DNA is TGTGCCAGCAGTCCAGGGGGCTACGGTCAGCCCCAGCATTTT. Its protein is CASSPGGYGQPQHF.

This clone was observed once. J is TRBJ1-1 and V is TRBV4-1; perhaps TRBD1 as D (6 bases). The CDR3 consists of 16 residues. CDR1 MGHRA and CDR2 YSYEKL come from the germline V gene. Trimming took off 4 bases at V and 0 bases at J, with 15 bases between the two ends. CDR3 amino acids: CASSPTGVGLNTEAFF. The CDR3 bases are TGCGCCAGCAGCCCGACAGGAGTAGGGCTGAACACTGAAGCTTTCTTT.

This sequence joins TRBV7-9 and TRBJ2-1; D is possibly TRBD2 (6 bases). The V end lost 3 bases, the J end lost 6 bases, and 18 bases lay between the germline ends. Germline V gives CDR1 SEHNR, CDR2 FQNEAQ (reference sequence). This CDR3 comprises 16 residues. In DNA form, the CDR3 reads TGTGCCAGCAGCTTTCGGGCGGGATATAGGCGCAATGAGCAGTTCTTC. Protein product: CASSFRAGYRRNEQFF.

The chain is built from TRBV5-1 and TRBJ2-1; 10 bases are shared with TRBD1. Trimming at V came to 4 bases and at J to 3 bases, leaving 4 bases not matched to a gene. The CDR3 covers 15 residues. The V gene's germline CDR1 is SGHRS and CDR2 YFSETQ. Here the CDR3 reads CASSAGQGGYNEQFF. The CDR3 bases are TGCGCCAGCAGCGCCGGACAGGGGGGCTACAATGAGCAGTTCTTC.